Listed here is a single T cell receptor beta chain. The antigen remains unidentified. This specimen belongs to a study of T cells after posttransplantation cyclophosphamide. Study-wide results and caveats: Recipient CMV seropositivity and CMV reactivation strongly tracked TRB clonality. Blood and skin or GI T cell repertoires showed limited TRB overlap. Donor-recipient repertoire similarity was low at 1-2 months, rising over year one.

TCRdb keeps only in-frame clones here, not all; method: immunoSEQ multiplex PCR. There are roughly 21,000 clones in the sample; around 86% occur only once, and less than 2.5% lies in the top ten. Methotrexate plus calcineurin inhibitor accompanied controls' myeloablative marrow transplants; sampling was 1 year later. With 2 bases clipped from V and 0 bases from J, the junction kept 2 bases outside the gene matches. From germline, CDR1 is LNHNV and CDR2 YYDKDF (reference sequence). This CDR3 is built from 15 residues. This TCR derives from a female patient between 30 and 39 years old who received an allogeneic stem cell transplant from an unrelated donor, was CMV-positive, and had acute and chronic GVHD. Some T cells may be the graft donor's. The sample in question was PBMCs, obtained about 360 days after allogeneic stem cell transplant with calcineurin inhibitor and methotrexate. The rearrangement links TRBV15 to TRBJ1-1; 8 positions agree with TRBD1. The CDR3 here is CATSRRDRLNTEAFF. The CDR3 nucleotides read TGTGCCACCAGCAGACGGGACAGGTTGAACACTGAAGCTTTCTTT.